The source of this TCR beta chain is a study of blood T cell repertoires in COVID-19. Study in general: The study drew acute and convalescent COVID-19 samples from the United States, Italy and Spain.

The J segment lost 3 bases and the V segment lost 0 bases, leaving 2 bases of the junction unmatched. Germline assignment: CDR1 SGHRS and CDR2 YFSETQ. CDR3 length: 15 residues. In the original processing: Cell counts per sample came from amplifying reference gene primers. The data were produced by immunoSEQ multiplex PCR, yet TCRdb's version contains in-frame clones alone and is incomplete. V and J calls and clone size are given by that table; D and trimming were obtained from the DNA. The repertoire holds about 310,000 clones, with about 88% as singletons. The source is a man between 65 and 79 years old with acute or convalescent COVID-19. This sequence joins TRBV5-1 and TRBJ2-2; 7 nucleotides match TRBD2. Sequencing input: peripheral blood. The CDR3 DNA is TGCGCCAGCAGCTTGGCGGGGGGTTACACCGGGGAGCTGTTTTTT. Translated, it gives CASSLAGGYTGELFF. Variable domain in full (rest from reference TRBV5-1 and TRBJ2-2): KAGVTQTPRYLIKTRGQQVTLSCSPISGHRSVSWYQQTPGQGLQFLFEYFSETQRNKGNFPGRFSGRQFSNSRSEMNVSTLELGDSALYLCASSLAGGYTGELFFGEGSRLTVL.